This TCR beta chain emerged from a study of cytomegalovirus exposure and HLA in healthy donors. Findings and limits, study-wide: The listing of 150 to 200 TCR beta chains classed them as cytomegalovirus-associated.

This clone was counted many times. Antigen unknown. The junction had 7 bases not matched to a gene; V was cut back by 0 bases and J by 8 bases. This CDR3 comprises 14 residues. Germline CDR1 and CDR2: SGHDT and YYEEEE. Use of 60 Vbeta and 13 Jbeta primers characterized the PCR. Libraries were prepared by immunoSEQ multiplex PCR; TCRdb keeps only in-frame clonotypes and omits some of them. The sample has 85,000 to 100,000 clones; roughly three quarters are singletons. The material sequenced was PBMCs. The TCR originated in a male donor in good health and CMV-seropositive. The genes are TRBV5-6 and TRBJ1-2, with 7 bases that match TRBD1. CDR3 loop: CASSLEGARYGYTF. CDR3 nucleotides: TGTGCCAGCAGCTTGGAGGGGGCGCGGTACGGCTACACCTTC.